These T cell receptor beta chains were read from a single sample in a study of cytomegalovirus exposure and HLA in healthy donors. TCRdb keeps only in-frame clones here, not all; method: immunoSEQ multiplex PCR. The table gives roughly 100,000 clones; the top ten clones make up around 3.5% of it. Sequenced: PBMCs. Every receptor here comes from a man in his forties in good health and CMV-seronegative. CDR3s include the opening cysteine and the closing phenylalanine or tryptophan. D genes are given only for firm matches.

V gene: TRBV14; J gene: TRBJ1-5; D gene: TRBD1; CDR3 protein: CASSQDLGKGGQEVYQPQHF; CDR3 DNA: TGTGCCAGCAGCCAAGATCTTGGTAAAGGGGGACAGGAGGTCTATCAGCCCCAGCATTTT
V gene: TRBV5-6; J gene: TRBJ2-7; D gene: TRBD1; CDR3 protein: CASSIGTGSYEQYF; CDR3 DNA: TGTGCCAGCAGCATAGGGACAGGGAGTTACGAGCAGTACTTC
V gene: TRBV2; J gene: TRBJ1-3; D gene: NA; CDR3 protein: CASSSRRRNSGNTIYF; CDR3 DNA: TGTGCCAGCAGCTCGCGGAGGCGCAACTCTGGAAACACCATATATTTT
V gene: TRBV6-5; J gene: TRBJ2-7; D gene: TRBD2; CDR3 protein: CATYSAGGRSYEQYF; CDR3 DNA: TGTGCCACCTACTCAGCGGGGGGACGCTCCTACGAGCAGTACTTC
V gene: TRBV7-2; J gene: TRBJ2-3; D gene: TRBD1; CDR3 protein: CASSSGQGPSDTQYF; CDR3 DNA: TGTGCCAGCAGCTCCGGACAGGGACCATCAGATACGCAGTATTTT
V gene: TRBV5-1; J gene: TRBJ2-1; D gene: NA; CDR3 protein: CASSLVSYNEQFF; CDR3 DNA: TGCGCCAGCAGCTTGGTATCCTACAATGAGCAGTTCTTC
V gene: TRBV5-1; J gene: TRBJ2-7; D gene: NA; CDR3 protein: CASSFGQTYEQYF; CDR3 DNA: TGCGCCAGCAGCTTTGGACAGACCTACGAGCAGTACTTC
V gene: TRBV6-1; J gene: TRBJ2-1; D gene: NA; CDR3 protein: CASGGWSYNEQFF; CDR3 DNA: TGTGCCAGCGGGGGGTGGTCCTACAATGAGCAGTTCTTC
V gene: TRBV14; J gene: TRBJ2-7; D gene: TRBD1; CDR3 protein: CASSRGDRGLYEQYF; CDR3 DNA: TGTGCCAGCAGCCGCGGGGACAGGGGGTTGTACGAGCAGTACTTC
V gene: TRBV7-2; J gene: TRBJ2-1; D gene: TRBD1; CDR3 protein: CASSYTGGEQFF; CDR3 DNA: TGTGCCAGCAGCTACACAGGGGGTGAGCAGTTCTTC
V gene: TRBV4-3; J gene: TRBJ2-7; D gene: TRBD2; CDR3 protein: CASSPEELGRVSYEQYF; CDR3 DNA: TGCGCCAGCAGCCCGGAGGAATTAGGGAGGGTATCCTACGAGCAGTACTTC
V gene: TRBV7-9; J gene: TRBJ1-1; D gene: NA; CDR3 protein: CASSRWTASVGTEAFF; CDR3 DNA: TGTGCCAGCAGCCGGTGGACAGCCTCGGTGGGCACTGAAGCTTTCTTT
V gene: TRBV6-6; J gene: TRBJ2-7; D gene: TRBD1; CDR3 protein: CASSTPGQGAEQYF; CDR3 DNA: TGTGCCAGCAGCACCCCGGGACAGGGGGCCGAGCAGTACTTC
V gene: TRBV4-1; J gene: TRBJ1-1; D gene: NA; CDR3 protein: CASSQDQDIRTEAFF; CDR3 DNA: TGCGCCAGCAGCCAAGATCAGGACATAAGGACTGAAGCTTTCTTT
V gene: TRBV13; J gene: TRBJ2-7; D gene: TRBD2; CDR3 protein: CASSERGPLYEQYF; CDR3 DNA: TGTGCCAGCAGCGAGCGGGGGCCCCTCTACGAGCAGTACTTC
V gene: TRBV7-2; J gene: TRBJ2-6; D gene: NA; CDR3 protein: CASSLGGIGANVLTF; CDR3 DNA: TGTGCCAGCAGCTTAGGAGGCATTGGGGCCAACGTCCTGACTTTC
V gene: TRBV28; J gene: TRBJ2-7; D gene: NA; CDR3 protein: CASSVAAYEQYF; CDR3 DNA: TGTGCCAGCAGTGTGGCCGCCTACGAGCAGTACTTC
V gene: TRBV18; J gene: TRBJ1-4; D gene: NA; CDR3 protein: CASSPARGEYEKLFF; CDR3 DNA: TGTGCCAGCTCACCCGCTCGGGGGGAATATGAAAAACTGTTTTTT
V gene: TRBV4-3; J gene: TRBJ2-2; D gene: NA; CDR3 protein: CASSQMTANTGELFF; CDR3 DNA: TGCGCCAGCAGCCAGATGACAGCAAACACCGGGGAGCTGTTTTTT
V gene: TRBV6-1; J gene: TRBJ2-7; D gene: NA; CDR3 protein: CASSEQNLSSYEQYF; CDR3 DNA: TGTGCCAGCAGTGAACAAAACTTGAGCTCCTACGAGCAGTACTTC
V gene: TRBV5-1; J gene: TRBJ2-1; D gene: TRBD1; CDR3 protein: CASSLMGRQGGYNEQFF; CDR3 DNA: TGCGCCAGCAGCTTGATGGGACGACAGGGGGGGTACAATGAGCAGTTCTTC
V gene: TRBV30; J gene: TRBJ1-1; D gene: NA; CDR3 protein: CAWEDRPNTEAFF; CDR3 DNA: TGTGCCTGGGAAGACAGGCCGAACACTGAAGCTTTCTTT
V gene: TRBV21-1; J gene: TRBJ1-6; D gene: NA; CDR3 protein: CASSKAATWTVSNNSPLHF; CDR3 DNA: TGTGCCAGCAGCAAAGCTGCGACGTGGACAGTCTCTAATAATTCACCCCTCCACTTT
V gene: TRBV7-2; J gene: TRBJ2-5; D gene: TRBD2; CDR3 protein: CASSLSGLPKTQYF; CDR3 DNA: TGTGCCAGCAGCTTATCGGGACTACCTAAAACCCAGTACTTC
V gene: TRBV5-4; J gene: TRBJ1-1; D gene: NA; CDR3 protein: CASRPPGQNTEAFF; CDR3 DNA: TGTGCCAGCAGACCTCCGGGACAAAACACTGAAGCTTTCTTT
V gene: TRBV5-5; J gene: TRBJ2-7; D gene: NA; CDR3 protein: CASSLAQGAYEQYF; CDR3 DNA: TGTGCCAGCAGCTTGGCACAGGGAGCCTACGAGCAGTACTTC
V gene: TRBV2; J gene: TRBJ2-3; D gene: NA; CDR3 protein: CASSSGRTDTQYF; CDR3 DNA: TGTGCCAGCAGCTCAGGGCGAACAGATACGCAGTATTTT
V gene: TRBV9; J gene: TRBJ1-1; D gene: TRBD1; CDR3 protein: CASSAPGQGNTEAFF; CDR3 DNA: TGTGCCAGCAGCGCCCCGGGACAGGGGAACACTGAAGCTTTCTTT
V gene: TRBV7-9; J gene: TRBJ2-5; D gene: NA; CDR3 protein: CASSLELDWETQYF; CDR3 DNA: TGTGCCAGCAGCTTAGAACTAGATTGGGAGACCCAGTACTTC